The source of this TCR beta chain is a study of radiotherapy plus CTLA-4 blockade in lung cancer. Generated by immunoSEQ multiplex PCR, the TCRdb table keeps only in-frame clones and is missing some. The table has tens of thousands of clones, approximately 70% seen once. Focal radiation with ipilimumab CTLA-4 blockade was given to patients with chemo-refractory metastatic non-small-cell lung cancer. The CDR3 length is 11 residues. The V and J ends lost 6 bases and 3 bases respectively, with 4 bases between them. Germline CDR1 reads MNHEY; CDR2 reads SVGAGI. The specimen was peripheral blood, collected from a patient treated with radiotherapy plus ipilimumab. The genes are TRBV6-5 and TRBJ2-3, with D uncertain. This TCR was recovered from a human donor with non-small cell lung cancer who had stable disease on radiotherapy plus ipilimumab. CDR3 nucleotides: TGTGCCAGCAGACGGACAGATACGCAGTATTTT. This gives the protein CASRRTDTQYF.